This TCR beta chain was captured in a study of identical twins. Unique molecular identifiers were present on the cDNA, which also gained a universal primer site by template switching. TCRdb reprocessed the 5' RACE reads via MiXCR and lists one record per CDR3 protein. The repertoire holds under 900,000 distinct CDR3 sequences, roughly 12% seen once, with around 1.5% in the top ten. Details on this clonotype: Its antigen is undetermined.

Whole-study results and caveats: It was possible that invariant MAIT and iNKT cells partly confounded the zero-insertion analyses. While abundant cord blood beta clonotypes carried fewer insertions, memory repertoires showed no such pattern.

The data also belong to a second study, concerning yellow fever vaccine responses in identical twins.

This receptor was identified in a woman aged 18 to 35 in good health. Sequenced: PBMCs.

The CDR3 spells CASSYLGAGGPFNEQFF. For the CDR3, the DNA is TGTGCCAGCAGCTACCTAGGAGCGGGAGGGCCGTTCAATGAGCAGTTCTTC. The chain is built from TRBV7-9 and TRBJ2-1, with 10 bases matching TRBD2. This CDR3 is built from 17 residues. The V gene end was trimmed by 4 bases and the J gene end by 6 bases; junction bases not matched to a gene: 12. In germline, CDR1 is SEHNR, CDR2 FQNEAQ (reference sequence).